This T cell receptor (beta chain) emerged from a study of blood T cell repertoires in acute mononucleosis (dated by TCRdb to about 2020). Concerning the study at large: Acute-phase samples were taken within 2 weeks of symptom onset, representing the primary response. During acute infection, mean YVL-BR-specific and GLC-BM-specific cells made up about 2% and 1% of blood CD8 T cells. The mean EBV load in blood was around 3.9 log10 genome copies per million B cells during acute infection, compared with 2.5 to 3 at convalescence.

CDR1 SGHTS and CDR2 YDEGEE were looked up in the germline V gene. The CDR3 has 14 amino acids, counting the end cysteine and phenylalanine. Only the CDR3 DNA is retained, 42 bases long and in frame from the first base. V is shortened by 2 bases, J by 1 base, and the region joining them spans 9 bases. Read against the paper, the sample's time point label means: acute infectious mononucleosis, at clinical presentation within 2 weeks of symptom onset (visit 1). Over the course of primary infection, this study followed CD8 T cell responses against two immunodominant EBV epitopes, BRLF1 109 (YVL-BR) and BMLF1 280 (GLC-BM). Primary EBV infection was taken to be indicated by a positive serum heterophile antibody test and EBV viral capsid antigen-specific IgM. As a first step, magnetic positive selection (MACS) was used to enrich total CD8 T cells from the PBMCs. A FACSAria III was used to sort live CD3+ CD8+ tetramer+ cells to over 95% purity. A PE-conjugated tetramer loaded with the BRLF1 109-117 peptide was used to sort the cells. After tetramer sorting, TCR repertoires of EBV epitope-specific CD8 T cells were deep-sequenced directly ex vivo at acute infection and at convalescence. Donors were three people aged about 18 to 30 with clinical acute infectious mononucleosis and laboratory evidence of primary EBV infection. Heparinized peripheral blood was drawn at clinical presentation with mononucleosis symptoms and again about 6 months later. PBMCs were isolated by Ficoll-Paque density gradient centrifugation.

The investigation overall reported the following: For BRLF1 (YVL-BR), TCRalpha CDR3 motifs played a dominant role and TCRbeta a minimal role in TCR repertoire selection. With only three donors in the cohort, group averages were based on very few individuals. Persistence into convalescence was observed for only around 9% of unique acute clonotypes, yet most of the response was made up by these persisting clonotypes, and the remaining acute clonotypes were seemingly replaced by new diverse de novo clonotypes. The low acute-to-convalescent clonotype overlap might be partly explained by sampling error, because only a fraction of each donor's blood was analyzed.

In regard to this clone: It has no much larger one-base neighbor in the sample; base qualities were not kept.

For TCR profiling, total RNA from no fewer than 8,500 sorted tetramer+ CD8 T cells was reverse transcribed into cDNA. CDR3 regions were PCR-amplified with primers annealing to V and J regions, and unique molecular identifiers were added to track templates. The immunoSEQ platform, including its sequencing and error-correction standards, was used to profile TCRalpha and TCRbeta chains. The original pipeline was this. Clonal copy numbers were corrected for sequencing and PCR errors, and IMGT conventions were followed to define CDR3s. Only productive rearrangements were analyzed, using immunoSEQ Analyzer versions 2.0 and 3.0, with gene-pairing frequencies processed further in Microsoft Excel. Circos plots were used to visualize V-J pairings, and MEME together with a custom motifSearch program was used to find CDR3 motifs. The OLGA algorithm was used to calculate the probability of generation of TCR sequences. A clonotype seen at both visits was called persistent, a clonotype seen only at the acute visit was called nonpersistent, and a clonotype seen only at convalescence was called de novo. A public TCR was defined as an amino acid clonotype used by more than one donor. TCRdb provides this immuneACCESS table in a form limited to in-frame rearrangements. Some clones are lacking; in checked studies, under half of them reflect an unresolved V gene, and why the rest are absent is not known. The V and J calls and clone size come from that table; D and trimming were worked out from the DNA. The sample includes 6,000 to 9,000 clones, with about 25% observed a single time. Approximately 30% of the sample rests with the top ten.

The sequence links TRBV5-8 to TRBJ1-1, with no confident D gene call. The sequences come from EBV YVL epitope tetramer+ CD8+ T cells sorted from PBMCs, collected during acute infectious mononucleosis. The cell subset or site label for this specimen denotes: CD8 T cells binding a tetramer with EBV BRLF1 109-117 peptide (YVL-BR). This clonotype originated in a woman younger than 30 with infectious mononucleosis caused by EBV. The CDR3 amino acid sequence is: CASSLFGENTEAFF. The nucleotide sequence is TGTGCCAGCAGCTTATTCGGCGAGAACACTGAAGCTTTCTTT.